One and the same sample provided the 28 T cell receptor beta chains below, sequenced in a study of blood T cell repertoires in COVID-19 (dated by TCRdb to about 2020). Library method: the immunoSEQ multiplex PCR assay. The clones in this table, taken by TCRdb from immuneACCESS, are in-frame only. Not every clone is retained; where verified, under half of the shortfall comes from an unresolved V gene, and the cause of the rest is unknown. Counted in this sample were 310,000 or so clones; 65% to 90% of them appeared once. Clones ranked in the top ten supply around 9.3% of the sample. Specimen: PBMCs or T cells enriched from blood (not recorded which). The receptor source for this set is a young woman who had recovered from COVID-19.

The chain couples TRBV7-2 to TRBJ2-6; tentatively, D is TRBD2 (6 bases). Germline V gene lookup returns CDR1 SGHTA and CDR2 FQGNSA. The CDR3 totals 17 residues. Trimming removed 4 bases at V and 2 bases at J, with 15 bases between. For the CDR3, the DNA is TGTGCCAGCAGCTCTAGGGCGGGGAGTCCTGGGGCCAACGTCCTGACTTTC. Its protein product is CASSSRAGSPGANVLTF. Using reference TRBV7-2 and TRBJ2-6 for the parts outside the CDR3, the full variable domain is GAGVSQSPSNKVTEKGKDVELRCDPISGHTALYWYRQSLGQGLEFLIYFQGNSAPDKSGLPSDRFSAERTGGSVSTLTIQRTQQEDSAVYLCASSSRAGSPGANVLTFGAGSRLTVL.

The chain joins TRBV12-3 or TRBV12-4 to TRBJ1-1; TRBD1 is a possible D gene (5 bases). Trimming pared 11 bases from V and 2 bases from J, leaving 15 bases between. The CDR3 runs to 13 residues. The CDR3, as DNA: TGTGCCGGAACCAGGGATCTCAACACTGAAGCTTTCTTT. Protein sequence: CAGTRDLNTEAFF.

A few counts support this clone. The chain couples TRBV4-1 to TRBJ1-2; TRBD1 matches at 9 bases. The V segment lost 3 bases and the J segment 5 bases; nucleotides outside the gene matches: 7. CDR1 is MGHRA and CDR2 is YSYEKL in the germline V gene. The CDR3 spans 15 residues. CDR3 region: CASSQGPGTGYGYTF. The CDR3 nucleotides read TGCGCCAGCAGCCAGGGCCCCGGGACAGGGTATGGCTACACCTTC.

V gene TRBV19 combines with J gene TRBJ2-1; TRBD2 agrees at 10 bases. CDR1 and CDR2 from the germline V gene are LNHDA and SQIVND (reference sequence). V dropped 7 bases and J dropped 9; count of bases not matched to a gene: 6. This CDR3 is 13 amino acids long. The chain's CDR3 is CASNQRGGTEQFF. The CDR3 nucleotides read TGTGCCAGTAATCAGCGGGGGGGCACTGAGCAGTTCTTC.

This chain joins TRBV9 and TRBJ2-3; 8 bases align to TRBD1. Germline V gene lookup returns CDR1 SGDLS and CDR2 YYNGEE. The CDR3 extends over 16 amino acids. Trimming cost V 4 bases and J 2 bases; bases outside gene matches: 9. CDR3 nucleotides: TGTGCCAGCAGCCTTCAACAGGGGGAATACACAGATACGCAGTATTTT. This translates into CASSLQQGEYTDTQYF.

The rearrangement links TRBV28 to TRBJ1-3; D is unclear. Trimming left V 5 bases short and J 4 bases short, with 15 bases between. The CDR3 is made up of 15 amino acids. Germline V gene data show CDR1 as MDHEN and CDR2 as SYDVKM. The CDR3 sequence is CASSPSPYWGNTIYF. The CDR3 bases are TGTGCCAGCAGTCCCTCCCCCTACTGGGGAAACACCATATATTTT.

In its sample, this clone was seen once. The chain uses TRBV13 and TRBJ2-7, with 7 nucleotides matching TRBD2. The trim removed 5 bases at V and 6 bases at J, leaving 13 bases unmatched. CDR1 and CDR2 (germline): PRHDT, FYEKMQ (reference sequence). CDR3 length: 15 amino acids. CDR3 sequence (DNA): TGTGCCAGCAGCCGTCGCGGGGCGGGAGTGTTCGAGCAGTACTTC. Amino acid sequence: CASSRRGAGVFEQYF. The full variable domain, rest sourced from reference TRBV13 and TRBJ2-7, is AAGVIQSPRHLIKEKRETATLKCYPIPRHDTVYWYQQGPGQDPQFLISFYEKMQSDKGSIPDRFSAQQFSDYHSELNMSSLELGDSALYFCASSRRGAGVFEQYFGPGTRLTVT.

The chain carries TRBV2 and TRBJ2-7; D is perhaps TRBD2 (5 bases). The CDR3 loop spans 15 amino acids. V was trimmed by 3 bases and J by 0 bases, leaving 12 bases between them. Germline CDR1 SNHLY, CDR2 FYNNEI. Here the CDR3 reads CASSEYEGGSYEQYF. CDR3 DNA sequence: TGTGCCAGCAGTGAGTATGAGGGCGGCTCCTACGAGCAGTACTTC.

V gene TRBV6-6 combines with J gene TRBJ1-1; D perhaps matches TRBD1 (5 bases). Germline V gene lookup returns CDR1 MNHNY and CDR2 SVGAGI (reference sequence). The CDR3 is 16 amino acids. Between the trimmed V and J ends, which lost 4 bases and 0 bases, there was a span of 15 bases. The CDR3 is CASSSEPRVVNTEAFF. The CDR3 DNA follows: TGTGCCAGCAGTTCGGAGCCCAGGGTTGTGAACACTGAAGCTTTCTTT.

This chain joins TRBV7-6 and TRBJ2-3; D is unclear. CDR1 and CDR2 (germline): SGHVS, FNYEAQ. Trimming pared 6 bases from V and 2 bases from J, leaving 18 bases between. CDR3 length: 16 residues. CDR3 region: CASSLSPLRNTDTQYF. Written as DNA, the CDR3 is TGTGCCAGCAGTCTTAGCCCCCTTAGAAACACAGATACGCAGTATTTT.

The genes are TRBV6-1 and TRBJ1-5; TRBD1 matches at 8 bases. Trimming took 3 bases from V and 4 from J; bases not matched to a gene: 2. Germline loops: CDR1 MNHNS, CDR2 SASEGT. The CDR3 contains 14 residues. The CDR3 nucleotides are TGTGCCAGCAGTGAGGGACAGGCTAATCAGCCCCAGCATTTT. This encodes CASSEGQANQPQHF.

This chain connects TRBV20-1 to TRBJ2-2; 11 nucleotides agree with TRBD2. Per the germline V gene, CDR1 is DFQATT and CDR2 is SNEGSKA (reference sequence). The CDR3 length is 14 residues. The V segment lost 3 bases and the J segment 5 bases; nucleotides outside the gene matches: 2. In DNA form, the CDR3 reads TGCAGTGCTAGTCGGACTAGCGGGACCGGGGAGCTGTTTTTT. It yields the protein CSASRTSGTGELFF.

CDR3 in amino acids: CASSMVGTEAFF. The DNA of the CDR3 is TGTGCCAGTAGTATGGTCGGCACTGAAGCTTTCTTT. The J gene is TRBJ1-1, the V gene TRBV19; D is uncertain. This CDR3 is 12 amino acids long. Germline lookup yields CDR1 LNHDA and CDR2 SQIVND (reference sequence). V was clipped by 3 bases and J by 4 bases, with 6 bases between them.

The chain has TRBV7-9 and TRBJ2-7; possibly TRBD1 for D (5 bases). The V end was cut by 5 bases, the J end by 2 bases, with 13 bases between. Germline CDR1 SEHNR, CDR2 FQNEAQ (reference sequence). This CDR3 has 14 amino acids. The CDR3 sequence: CASSTDSFTYEQYF. The CDR3 bases are TGTGCCAGCAGCACCGACAGCTTTACCTACGAGCAGTACTTC.

The chain combines TRBV27 with TRBJ2-1, with D perhaps TRBD2 (6 bases). The CDR3 sequence is 13 residues long. Trimming cost V 8 bases and J 6 bases, with 14 bases left between them. Germline-derived CDR1 and CDR2 are MNHEY and SMNVEV (reference sequence). CDR3: CASYPAGSNEQFF. The CDR3 DNA reads as TGTGCCAGCTATCCCGCCGGGAGCAATGAGCAGTTCTTC.

V usage is TRBV4-1 and J usage is TRBJ2-7, with 13 bases lining up with TRBD2. Trimming took 4 bases from V and 5 from J; bases not matched to a gene: 2. This CDR3 is 14 amino acids long. Germline V gives CDR1 MGHRA, CDR2 YSYEKL. DNA of the CDR3: TGCGCCAGCAGCCCTGGACTAGCGGGGGACGAGCAGTACTTC. This encodes CASSPGLAGDEQYF.

This chain connects TRBV28 to TRBJ1-1; 11 bases align to TRBD1. Germline-derived CDR1 and CDR2 are MDHEN and SYDVKM. The CDR3 is 14 amino acids. With 6 bases clipped from V and 10 bases from J, the junction kept 10 bases outside the gene matches. The CDR3 DNA reads as TGTGCCAGCAGGGGGGGACAGGGGGTAGGAGGAGCTTTCTTT. As protein: CASRGGQGVGGAFF.

This sequence joins TRBV2 and TRBJ1-5; 7 positions agree with TRBD1. Germline CDR1 reads SNHLY; CDR2 reads FYNNEI. V gave up 7 bases and J gave up 7 bases; unmatched junction bases: 7. CDR3 length equals 13 residues. The CDR3 reads CASIGQAGQPQHF. CDR3 DNA sequence: TGTGCCAGCATCGGACAGGCCGGGCAGCCCCAGCATTTT.

The CDR3, as DNA: TGTGCCAGCAGTCCCCTGGCCCAGATGAACACTGAAGCTTTCTTT. This translates into CASSPLAQMNTEAFF. The chain joins TRBV2 to TRBJ1-1; no firm D call. Trimming shortened V by 5 bases and J by 0 bases, and 13 bases separated the two germline ends. The CDR3 totals 15 residues. The germline gives CDR1 SNHLY, CDR2 FYNNEI. Together with reference TRBV2 and TRBJ1-1, the CDR3 gives the full variable domain: EPEVTQTPSHQVTQMGQEVILRCVPISNHLYFYWYRQILGQKVEFLVSFYNNEISEKSEIFDDQFSVERPDGSNFTLKIRSTKLEDSAMYFCASSPLAQMNTEAFFGQGTRLTVV.

The V gene is TRBV27, the J gene TRBJ2-1; 11 bases are a match to TRBD1. Germline V gene sequence: CDR1 MNHEY, CDR2 SMNVEV (reference sequence). After removal of 5 bases from V and 8 bases from J, the junction contained 5 bases not matched to a gene. This CDR3 has 14 residues. CDR3 DNA sequence: TGTGCCAGCAGTCCCGGGACAGGGGGGCATGAGCAGTTCTTC. This gives the protein CASSPGTGGHEQFF.

The chain joins TRBV5-1 to TRBJ1-3, with D hard to call. Germline loops: CDR1 SGHRS, CDR2 YFSETQ. This CDR3 is built from 16 residues. The V end was cut by 4 bases, the J end by 4 bases, with 18 bases between. CDR3 nucleotide sequence: TGCGCCAGCAGCATGAACACTCCCCTGGGCGGAAACACCATATATTTT. Translating it yields CASSMNTPLGGNTIYF.

This clone was counted a single time. The chain joins TRBV6-5 to TRBJ1-1; TRBD1 matches 9 bases. The V gene's germline CDR1 is MNHEY and CDR2 SVGAGI. There are 12 residues in the CDR3. The trim removed 8 bases at V and 3 bases at J, leaving 1 base unmatched. In DNA form, the CDR3 reads TGTGCCAGCCGGGACAGGGACACTGAAGCTTTCTTT. It codes for CASRDRDTEAFF.

V usage is TRBV5-4 and J usage is TRBJ1-2; 8 bases align to TRBD1. Losses at the gene ends were 4 bases for V and 4 bases for J; bases not matched to a gene: 6. The CDR3 has 14 residues. The germline V gene encodes CDR1 SGHNT and CDR2 YYREEE (reference sequence). The CDR3 DNA sequence: TGTGCCAGCAGCATGGGACAGGACCGCTATGGCTACACCTTC. It yields the protein CASSMGQDRYGYTF.

This chain uses TRBV3-1 (or the pseudogene TRBV3-2) with TRBJ2-1, with 8 bases identical to TRBD1. The CDR3 extends over 15 amino acids. Looked up from germline, CDR1 is LGHDT and CDR2 is YNNKEL (reference sequence). J was trimmed by 6 bases and V by 4 bases; bases with no gene match: 8. The CDR3 here is CASSLVQGVSNEQFF. CDR3 coding DNA: TGTGCCAGCAGCCTTGTACAGGGGGTCTCCAATGAGCAGTTCTTC.

This sequence joins TRBV15 and TRBJ1-1, with TRBD1 identical over 9 bases. After removal of 5 bases from V and 0 bases from J, the junction contained 10 bases not matched to a gene. This CDR3 contains 17 residues. The germline CDR1 and CDR2 sequences are LNHNV and YYDKDF (reference sequence). The CDR3 DNA reads as TGTGCCACCAGCGGGAGACAGGGGGTTTTTGTGAACACTGAAGCTTTCTTT. Encoded protein: CATSGRQGVFVNTEAFF.

This chain links TRBV11-2 with TRBJ1-4, with no clear D. The CDR3 sequence is 15 residues long. The germline gives CDR1 SGHAT, CDR2 FQNNGV. V lost 5 bases and J 7 bases, leaving 17 bases between the germline ends. The CDR3 sequence: CASSPGVRGGEKLFF. In nucleotides, the CDR3 is TGTGCCAGCAGCCCTGGGGTACGGGGAGGTGAAAAACTGTTTTTT.

The chain recombines TRBV2 with TRBJ2-3; 7 bases match TRBD1. V lost 10 bases, J lost 3 bases, and 7 bases stayed unmatched. This CDR3 region has 13 residues. Per the germline V gene, CDR1 is SNHLY and CDR2 is FYNNEI. As DNA, the CDR3 is TGTGCCACCGCGACAGGGAGAACAGATACGCAGTATTTT. This translates into CATATGRTDTQYF. Combining the CDR3 with reference TRBV2 and TRBJ2-3 gives the whole variable domain EPEVTQTPSHQVTQMGQEVILRCVPISNHLYFYWYRQILGQKVEFLVSFYNNEISEKSEIFDDQFSVERPDGSNFTLKIRSTKLEDSAMYFCATATGRTDTQYFGPGTRLTVL.

This rearrangement joins TRBV30 to TRBJ2-7; 9 positions match TRBD1. The CDR3 is 12 amino acids. The germline gives CDR1 GTSNPN, CDR2 SVGIG (reference sequence). V gave up 8 bases and J gave up 2 bases; unmatched junction bases: 4. The CDR3 protein is CALDRGAYEQYF. The CDR3 region has the DNA TGTGCCCTAGACAGGGGGGCCTACGAGCAGTACTTC.